The clone carrying this TCR beta chain was counted a few times. These data come from a study of T cell responses to AZD1222 COVID-19 vaccine. This CDR3 comprises 15 residues. Germline V gene data show CDR1 as SGHTA and CDR2 as FQGNSA. V gave up 5 bases and J gave up 6 bases; unmatched junction bases: 7. Measured with immunoSEQ multiplex PCR; TCRdb has only the in-frame clones, and not every one. The top ten hold approximately 0.98% of the sample, which has 170,000 or so clones, over 85% seen once. This TCR was recovered from an adult who received the MenACWY meningococcal vaccine as a control. This specimen consisted of peripheral blood, obtained 28 days after the second dose of the MenACWY control vaccine. J is TRBJ1-6 and V is TRBV7-2; TRBD1 matches at 7 bases. CDR3 loop: CASSLAAGGNSPLHF. The CDR3 nucleotides read TGTGCCAGCAGCCTCGCCGCAGGGGGTAATTCACCCCTCCACTTT.